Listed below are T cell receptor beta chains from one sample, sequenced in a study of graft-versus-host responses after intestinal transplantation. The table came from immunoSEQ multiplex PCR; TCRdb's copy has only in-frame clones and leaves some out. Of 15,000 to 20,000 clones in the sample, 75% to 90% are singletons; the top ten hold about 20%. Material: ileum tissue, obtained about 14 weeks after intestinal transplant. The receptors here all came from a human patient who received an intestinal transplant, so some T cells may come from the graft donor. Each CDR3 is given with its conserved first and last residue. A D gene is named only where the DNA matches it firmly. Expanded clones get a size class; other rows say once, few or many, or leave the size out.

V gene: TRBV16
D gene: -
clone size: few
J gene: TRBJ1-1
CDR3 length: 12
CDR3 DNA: TGTGCCAGCAGCCAGGTGGCCTTTCGGGCTTTCTTT
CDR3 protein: CASSQVAFRAFF

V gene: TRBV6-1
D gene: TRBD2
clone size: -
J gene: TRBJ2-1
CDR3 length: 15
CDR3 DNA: TGTGCCAGCAGTGCGGGACTAGCTTGGTACAATGAGCAGTTCTTC
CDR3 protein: CASSAGLAWYNEQFF

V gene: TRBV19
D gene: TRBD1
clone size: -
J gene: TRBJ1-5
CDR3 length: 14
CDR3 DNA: TGTGCCAGTAGTCCGACAGGGGAACATCAGCCCCAGCATTTT
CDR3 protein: CASSPTGEHQPQHF

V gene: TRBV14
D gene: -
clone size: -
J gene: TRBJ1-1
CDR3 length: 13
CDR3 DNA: TGTGCCAGCAGCCAAGATCTACACACTGAAGCTTTCTTT
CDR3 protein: CASSQDLHTEAFF

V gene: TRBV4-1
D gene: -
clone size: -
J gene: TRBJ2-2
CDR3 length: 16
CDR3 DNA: TGCGCCAGCAGCCAAGTATTCCGGGGCGGCACCGGGGAGCTGTTTTTT
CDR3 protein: CASSQVFRGGTGELFF

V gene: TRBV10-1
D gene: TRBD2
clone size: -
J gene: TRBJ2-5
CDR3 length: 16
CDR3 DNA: TGCGCCAGCAGCCATGGACTAGCGGGGTATTCAGAGACCCAGTACTTC
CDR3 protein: CASSHGLAGYSETQYF

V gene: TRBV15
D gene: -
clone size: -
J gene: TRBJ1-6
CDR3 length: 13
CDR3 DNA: TGTGCCACCTTGGGGGACTATAATTCACCCCTCCACTTT
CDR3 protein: CATLGDYNSPLHF

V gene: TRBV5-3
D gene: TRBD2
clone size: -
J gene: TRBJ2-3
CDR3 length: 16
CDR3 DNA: TGTGCCAGAAGCTTCCGGCGGGAGCGATCCACAGATACGCAGTATTTT
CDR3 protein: CARSFRRERSTDTQYF

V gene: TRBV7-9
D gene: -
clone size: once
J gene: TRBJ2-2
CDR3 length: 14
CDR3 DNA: TGTGCCAGCAGCTTAGGGGTCAACACCGGGGAGCTGTTTTTT
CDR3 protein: CASSLGVNTGELFF

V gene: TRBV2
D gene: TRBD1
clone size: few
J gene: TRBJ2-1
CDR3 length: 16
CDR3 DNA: TGTGCCAGCGCCGAGGGCGGGACAGGAGCTCTAAATGAGCAGTTCTTC
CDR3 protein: CASAEGGTGALNEQFF

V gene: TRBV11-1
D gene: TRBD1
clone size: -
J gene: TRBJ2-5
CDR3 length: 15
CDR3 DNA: TGTGCCAGCAGGAAAATGGGACAGGGACAAGAGACCCAGTACTTC
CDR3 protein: CASRKMGQGQETQYF

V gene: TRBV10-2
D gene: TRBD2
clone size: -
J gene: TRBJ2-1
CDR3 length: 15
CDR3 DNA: TGCGCCAGCAGTGAGCTAGCGGGAGGCTACAATGAGCAGTTCTTC
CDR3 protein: CASSELAGGYNEQFF

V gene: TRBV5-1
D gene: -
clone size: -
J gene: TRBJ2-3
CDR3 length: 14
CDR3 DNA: TGCGCCAGCAGCTTGGCAGGCCCCACAGATACGCAGTATTTT
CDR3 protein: CASSLAGPTDTQYF

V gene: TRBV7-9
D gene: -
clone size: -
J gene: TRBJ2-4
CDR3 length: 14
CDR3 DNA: TGTGCCAGCAGGGAAGGGGTGAGGGGAGACATTCAGTACTTC
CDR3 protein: CASREGVRGDIQYF

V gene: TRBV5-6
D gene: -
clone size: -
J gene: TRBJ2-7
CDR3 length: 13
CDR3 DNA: TGTGCCAGCAGCGAGCTAGGAGCCTACGAGCAGTACTTC
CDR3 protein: CASSELGAYEQYF

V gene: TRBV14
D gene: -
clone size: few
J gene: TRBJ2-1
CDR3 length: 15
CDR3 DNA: TGTGCCAGCAGCAGATGGACAAGCTCCTACAATGAGCAGTTCTTC
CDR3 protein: CASSRWTSSYNEQFF

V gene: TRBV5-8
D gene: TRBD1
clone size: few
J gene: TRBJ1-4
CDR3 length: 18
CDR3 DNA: TGTGCCAGCAGCTTGGGGGACAGGGGGTCCTCAACTAATGAAAAACTGTTTTTT
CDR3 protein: CASSLGDRGSSTNEKLFF

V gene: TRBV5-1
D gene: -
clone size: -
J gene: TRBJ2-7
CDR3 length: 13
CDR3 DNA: TGCGCCAGCAGCTTGGGGGGTGGGTACGAGCAGTACTTC
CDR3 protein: CASSLGGGYEQYF

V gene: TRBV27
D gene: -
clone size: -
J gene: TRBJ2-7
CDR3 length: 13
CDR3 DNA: TGTGCCAGCAGTTGGACATTAGGATACGAGCAGTACTTC
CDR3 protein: CASSWTLGYEQYF

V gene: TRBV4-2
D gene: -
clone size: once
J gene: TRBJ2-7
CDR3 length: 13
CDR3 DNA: TGTGCCAGCAGCCTATTCGCGGACTACGAGCAGTACTTC
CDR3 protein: CASSLFADYEQYF

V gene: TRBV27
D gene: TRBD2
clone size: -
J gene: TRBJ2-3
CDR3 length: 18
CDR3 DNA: TGTGCCAGCAGCCTAAATAGCGGGGCCTTATCTAGCACAGATACGCAGTATTTT
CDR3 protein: CASSLNSGALSSTDTQYF

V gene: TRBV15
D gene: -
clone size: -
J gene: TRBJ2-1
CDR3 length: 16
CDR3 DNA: TGTGCCACCAGCAGAGATGGGTGGCGGGCACAGAATGAGCAGTTCTTC
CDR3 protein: CATSRDGWRAQNEQFF

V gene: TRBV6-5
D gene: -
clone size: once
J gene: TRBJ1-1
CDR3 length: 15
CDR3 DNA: TGTGCCAGCAGTACTGGGGGGGCCTCGAACACTGAAGCTTTCTTT
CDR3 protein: CASSTGGASNTEAFF

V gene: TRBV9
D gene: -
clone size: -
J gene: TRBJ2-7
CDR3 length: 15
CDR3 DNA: TGTGCCAGCAGCGTAGGGCAGGTTAGCTCCTACGAGCAGTACTTC
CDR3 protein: CASSVGQVSSYEQYF

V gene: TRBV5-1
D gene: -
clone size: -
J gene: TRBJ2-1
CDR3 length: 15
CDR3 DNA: TGCGCCAGCAGCTTCCGGGACTTCTCCTACAATGAGCAGTTCTTC
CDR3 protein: CASSFRDFSYNEQFF

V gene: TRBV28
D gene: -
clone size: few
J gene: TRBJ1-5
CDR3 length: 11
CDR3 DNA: TGTGCCAGCCGTTCGATTGAGCCCCAGCATTTT
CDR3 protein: CASRSIEPQHF

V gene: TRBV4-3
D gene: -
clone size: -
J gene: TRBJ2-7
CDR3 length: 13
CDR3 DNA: TGCGCCAGCAGTCTCACAGTATCCTACGAGCAGTACTTC
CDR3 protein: CASSLTVSYEQYF

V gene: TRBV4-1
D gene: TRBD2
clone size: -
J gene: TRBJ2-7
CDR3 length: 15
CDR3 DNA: TGCGCCAGCAGCCAGTCACAAGCGGGGAATTACGAGCAGTACTTC
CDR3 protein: CASSQSQAGNYEQYF

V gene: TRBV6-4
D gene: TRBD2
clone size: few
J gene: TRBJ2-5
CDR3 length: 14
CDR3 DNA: TGTGCCAGCAGGGCGGGACTAGCGGGAGAGACCCAGTACTTC
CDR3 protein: CASRAGLAGETQYF

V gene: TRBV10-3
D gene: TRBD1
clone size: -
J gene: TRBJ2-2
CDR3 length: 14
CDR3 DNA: TGTGCCATCGGGACAGGGGTCAACACCGGGGAGCTGTTTTTT
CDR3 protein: CAIGTGVNTGELFF

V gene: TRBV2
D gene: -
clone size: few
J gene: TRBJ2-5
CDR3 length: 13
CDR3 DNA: TGTGCCAGCCACCCAGTAGGGGAAGAGACCCAGTACTTC
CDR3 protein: CASHPVGEETQYF

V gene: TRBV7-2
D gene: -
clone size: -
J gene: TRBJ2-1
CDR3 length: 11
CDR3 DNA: TGTGCCAGCAGCTTAGGAGGGGAGCAGTTCTTC
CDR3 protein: CASSLGGEQFF

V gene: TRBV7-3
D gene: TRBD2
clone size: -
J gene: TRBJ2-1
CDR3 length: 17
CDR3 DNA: TGTGCCAGCAGCCGTCCAATAGCGGGGGGGCGATTCAATGAGCAGTTCTTC
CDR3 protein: CASSRPIAGGRFNEQFF

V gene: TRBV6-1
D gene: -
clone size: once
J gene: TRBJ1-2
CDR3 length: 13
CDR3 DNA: TGTGCCAGCAGTTCGCTGGCCTCCGGTGGCTACACCTTC
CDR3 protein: CASSSLASGGYTF

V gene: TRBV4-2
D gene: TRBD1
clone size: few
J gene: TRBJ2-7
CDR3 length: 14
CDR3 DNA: TGTGCCAGCAGCCAAGTGGACAGGGGCTACGAGCAGTACTTC
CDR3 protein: CASSQVDRGYEQYF

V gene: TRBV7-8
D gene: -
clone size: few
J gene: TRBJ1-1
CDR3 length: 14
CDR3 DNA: TGTGCCAGCAGCTCTCCCGGGGGGAACACTGAAGCTTTCTTT
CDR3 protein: CASSSPGGNTEAFF

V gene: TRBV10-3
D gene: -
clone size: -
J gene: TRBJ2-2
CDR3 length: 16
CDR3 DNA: TGTGCCATCAGTGTCTCCTACGATTTGACCGACGGGGAGCTGTTTTTT
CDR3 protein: CAISVSYDLTDGELFF

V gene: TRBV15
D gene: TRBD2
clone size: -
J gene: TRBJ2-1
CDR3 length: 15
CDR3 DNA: TGTGCCACCAGGTCTAGCGGGAGTTCCTACAATGAGCAGTTCTTC
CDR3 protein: CATRSSGSSYNEQFF

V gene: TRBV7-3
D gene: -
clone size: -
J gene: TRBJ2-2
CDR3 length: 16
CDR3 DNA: TGTGCCAGCAGCTTACGGCCCCAGGGTATCACCGGGGAGCTGTTTTTT
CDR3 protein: CASSLRPQGITGELFF

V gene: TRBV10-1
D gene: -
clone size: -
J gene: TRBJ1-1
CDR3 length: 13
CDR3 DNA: TGCGCCAGCAGAGAAGGGGGTCGCACTGAAGCTTTCTTT
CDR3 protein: CASREGGRTEAFF

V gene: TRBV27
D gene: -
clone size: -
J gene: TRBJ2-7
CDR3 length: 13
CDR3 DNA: TGTGCCAGCAGTCACTACTACTCCTACGAGCAGTACTTC
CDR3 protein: CASSHYYSYEQYF

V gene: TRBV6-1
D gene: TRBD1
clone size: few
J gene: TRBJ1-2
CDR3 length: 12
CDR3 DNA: TGTGCCAGCAGACAGGGGCCTTATGGCTACACCTTC
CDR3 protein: CASRQGPYGYTF

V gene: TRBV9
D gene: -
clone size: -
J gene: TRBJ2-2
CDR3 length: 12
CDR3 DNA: TGTGCCAGCAGCGTAGTCGGCGGGGAGCTGTTTTTT
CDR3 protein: CASSVVGGELFF

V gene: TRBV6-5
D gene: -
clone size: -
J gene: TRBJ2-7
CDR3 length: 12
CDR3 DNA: TGTGCCAGCAGTTCAACTCCCTACGAGCAGTACTTC
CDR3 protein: CASSSTPYEQYF